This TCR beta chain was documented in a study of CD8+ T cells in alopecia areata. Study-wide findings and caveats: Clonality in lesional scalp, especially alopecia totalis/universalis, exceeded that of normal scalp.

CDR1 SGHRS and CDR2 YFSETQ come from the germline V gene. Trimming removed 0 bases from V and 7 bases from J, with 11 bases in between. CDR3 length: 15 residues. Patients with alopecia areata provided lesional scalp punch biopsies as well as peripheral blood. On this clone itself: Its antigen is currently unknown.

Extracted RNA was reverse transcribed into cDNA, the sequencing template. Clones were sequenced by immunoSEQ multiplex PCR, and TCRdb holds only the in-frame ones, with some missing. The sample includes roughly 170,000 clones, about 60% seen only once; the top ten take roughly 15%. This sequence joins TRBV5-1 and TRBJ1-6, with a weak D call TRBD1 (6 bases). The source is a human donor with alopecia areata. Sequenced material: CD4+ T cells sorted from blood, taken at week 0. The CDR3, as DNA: TGCGCCAGCAGCTTGGGGGACACGGGAAATTCACCCCTCCACTTT. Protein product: CASSLGDTGNSPLHF.